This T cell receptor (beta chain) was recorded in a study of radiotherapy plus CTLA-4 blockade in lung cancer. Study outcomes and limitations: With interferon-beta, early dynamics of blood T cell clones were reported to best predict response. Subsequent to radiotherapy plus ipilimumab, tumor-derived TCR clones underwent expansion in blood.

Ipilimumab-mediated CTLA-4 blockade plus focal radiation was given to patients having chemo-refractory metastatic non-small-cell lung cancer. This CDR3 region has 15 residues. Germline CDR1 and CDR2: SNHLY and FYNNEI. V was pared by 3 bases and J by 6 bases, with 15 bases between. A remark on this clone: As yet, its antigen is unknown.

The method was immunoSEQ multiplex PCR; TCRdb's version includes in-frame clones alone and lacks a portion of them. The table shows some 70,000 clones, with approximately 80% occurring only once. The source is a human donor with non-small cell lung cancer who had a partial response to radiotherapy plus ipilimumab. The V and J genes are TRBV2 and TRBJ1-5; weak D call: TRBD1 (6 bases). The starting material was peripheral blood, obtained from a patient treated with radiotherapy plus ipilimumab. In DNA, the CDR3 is TGTGCCAGCAGTGACCTGGGGGGAGGGGGTCAGCCCCAGCATTTT. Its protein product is CASSDLGGGGQPQHF.